The 28 T cell receptor beta chains below all came from one sample that was sequenced in a study of blood T cell repertoires in COVID-19. Clones were read by immunoSEQ multiplex PCR, and TCRdb kept only the in-frame ones, dropping some. There are approximately 210,000 clones in the sample; approximately 91% occur only once, and around 5.9% lies in the top ten. The sequencing sample was made of peripheral blood. The receptor source for this set is a middle-aged woman who had recovered from COVID-19.

In DNA form, the CDR3 reads TGCGCCACCCCCTGGGAGACCGACTATGGCTACACCTTC. This sequence encodes CATPWETDYGYTF. This rearrangement joins TRBV10-1 to TRBJ1-2; no clear D gene. CDR3 length: 13 amino acids. Germline CDR1 and CDR2: WNHNN and SYGVQD (reference sequence). Trimming pared 10 bases from V and 3 bases from J, leaving 15 bases between.

In DNA form, the CDR3 reads TGTGCCAGCAGCCCGGGAAGACAAGCTTTCTTT. Translating gives CASSPGRQAFF. The chain recombines TRBV28 with TRBJ1-1; no clear D gene. This CDR3 region has 11 residues. The germline gives CDR1 MDHEN, CDR2 SYDVKM. The ends were cut back, 6 bases at V and 9 bases at J, with 11 bases in the middle.

J is TRBJ2-5 and V is TRBV30; tentatively, D is TRBD2 (5 bases). V was shortened by 2 bases and J by 0 bases, with 13 bases between the two germline ends. The CDR3 sequence is 15 residues long. Germline loops: CDR1 GTSNPN, CDR2 SVGIG (reference sequence). The CDR3 region is CAWSRSGKYQETQYF. The CDR3 bases are TGTGCCTGGAGTCGGAGCGGAAAGTACCAAGAGACCCAGTACTTC.

The chain recombines TRBV18 with TRBJ1-5; 11 bases are a match to TRBD1. The CDR3 runs 17 residues. The junction had 7 bases not matched to a gene; V was cut back by 6 bases and J by 0 bases. Germline CDR1 is KGHSH and CDR2 is LQKENI. The CDR3 reads CASSIGQGAYSNQPQHF. In DNA, the CDR3 is TGTGCCAGCTCCATCGGACAGGGGGCTTATAGCAATCAGCCCCAGCATTTT.

For the CDR3, the DNA is TGTGCCAGCTCACCACGCGAATGGGGGGTAGGCACAGATACGCAGTATTTT. Translated: CASSPREWGVGTDTQYF. This chain joins TRBV18 and TRBJ2-3, with TRBD2 as a possible D gene (6 bases). Trimming took 1 base from V and 1 from J, leaving 15 bases between them. This CDR3 is 17 amino acids long. Germline CDR1 is KGHSH and CDR2 is LQKENI. Filled out from reference TRBV18 and TRBJ2-3, the complete variable domain reads NAGVMQNPRHLVRRRGQEARLRCSPMKGHSHVYWYRQLPEEGLKFMVYLQKENIIDESGMPKERFSAEFPKEGPSILRIQQVVRGDSAAYFCASSPREWGVGTDTQYFGPGTRLTVL.

This sequence joins TRBV15 and TRBJ2-2; D remains ambiguous. The ends were cut back, 11 bases at V and 5 bases at J, with 15 bases in the middle. This CDR3 comprises 13 residues. Germline CDR1 reads LNHNV; CDR2 reads YYDKDF (reference sequence). The CDR3: CASRFPGTGELFF. The CDR3 DNA is TGTGCCTCGCGTTTCCCCGGGACCGGGGAGCTGTTTTTT.

The chain couples TRBV18 to TRBJ1-2; D not resolved. The CDR3 has 13 residues. V was trimmed by 3 bases and J by 5 bases, leaving 10 bases between them. Germline V gene data show CDR1 as KGHSH and CDR2 as LQKENI. The CDR3 here is CASSPPGGYGYTF. DNA for the CDR3: TGTGCCAGCTCACCCCCAGGTGGGTATGGCTACACCTTC.

This clone was seen just once. CDR3 loop: CASSFVAGTSYEQYF. The CDR3 DNA is TGCGCCAGCAGCTTCGTCGCAGGGACTTCCTACGAGCAGTACTTC. This chain connects TRBV5-1 to TRBJ2-7; D is perhaps TRBD2 (6 bases). The germline V and J ends were trimmed by 2 bases and 1 base, with 13 bases remaining between them. The CDR3 runs 15 residues. The germline gives CDR1 SGHRS, CDR2 YFSETQ.

The CDR3: CASMGANQPQHF. The CDR3 nucleotides read TGTGCCAGCATGGGGGCCAATCAGCCCCAGCATTTT. The chain carries TRBV27 and TRBJ1-5; D is possibly TRBD1 (6 bases). CDR3 size: 12 residues. Trimming took off 7 bases at V and 3 bases at J, with 7 bases between the two ends. CDR1 and CDR2 from the germline V gene are MNHEY and SMNVEV (reference sequence).

This chain joins TRBV5-8 and TRBJ1-2; D uncertain. The ends were cut back, 1 base at V and 12 bases at J, with 13 bases in the middle. Germline loops: CDR1 SGHTS, CDR2 YDEGEE. This CDR3 region has 12 residues. For the CDR3, the DNA is TGTGCCAGCAGCTTGCCCGGCGGAGGTAACACCTTC. Translating it yields CASSLPGGGNTF.

This chain uses TRBV5-4 with TRBJ2-1; 10 nucleotides agree with TRBD2. Trimming cost V 4 bases and J 8 bases; bases outside gene matches: 9. CDR3 length: 15 residues. The germline gives CDR1 SGHNT, CDR2 YYREEE (reference sequence). The CDR3 spells CASSASSGGWDEQFF. The CDR3 DNA sequence: TGTGCCAGCAGCGCCTCTAGCGGGGGTTGGGATGAGCAGTTCTTC.

V is TRBV19 and J is TRBJ2-7; TRBD2 matches 10 bases. V shed 1 base, J shed 4 bases, and the junction held 1 base outside the gene matches. This CDR3 spans 14 amino acids. Germline V gives CDR1 LNHDA, CDR2 SQIVND (reference sequence). The CDR3 DNA follows: TGTGCCAGTAGTATAGCAGCGGGAGGGTACGAGCAGTACTTC. The encoded protein is CASSIAAGGYEQYF.

The V gene is TRBV15, the J gene TRBJ2-2; 7 positions match TRBD2. CDR1 LNHNV and CDR2 YYDKDF come from the germline V gene (reference sequence). This CDR3 is built from 16 residues. Trimming removed 3 bases from V and 3 bases from J; junction bases left unmatched: 7. The CDR3 region has the DNA TGTGCCACCAGCAGGGGTGGCGGGAGCTACACCGGGGAGCTGTTTTTT. Amino acid sequence: CATSRGGGSYTGELFF.

The rearrangement joins TRBV5-1 to TRBJ1-1; 9 nucleotides match TRBD1. V lost 7 bases and J lost 3; bases outside the gene matches: 4. CDR1 is SGHRS, CDR2 YFSETQ, per germline. This CDR3 is 13 amino acids long. The CDR3 bases are TGCGCCAGCCGGACAGGGGAGTACACTGAAGCTTTCTTT. This translates into CASRTGEYTEAFF.

The chain links TRBV18 to TRBJ2-7; maybe TRBD2 (5 bases). Germline CDR1 reads KGHSH; CDR2 reads LQKENI. The CDR3 runs 12 residues. V was trimmed by 3 bases and J by 9 bases, leaving 12 bases between them. The CDR3 DNA sequence: TGTGCCAGCTCACCTAATAGGGAGCGGCAGTACTTC. This sequence encodes CASSPNRERQYF.

The V call is TRBV11-2, the J call TRBJ2-7; possible D gene TRBD2, 6 bases. CDR1 SGHAT and CDR2 FQNNGV come from the germline V gene. This CDR3 contains 14 residues. Trimming removed 1 base from V and 5 bases from J, with 12 bases in between. DNA of the CDR3: TGTGCCAGCAGCTTAGTGTGGAGGGGTGACGAGCAGTACTTC. Its translation: CASSLVWRGDEQYF.

The chain is built from TRBV30 and TRBJ2-7; D is uncertain. Trimming took off 0 bases at V and 10 bases at J, with 19 bases between the two ends. CDR1 and CDR2 (germline): GTSNPN, SVGIG (reference sequence). The CDR3 has 14 amino acids. Written as DNA, the CDR3 is TGTGCCTGGAGTGTTTTGGAGTTTCAAGAGGTACAGTACTTC. Translation: CAWSVLEFQEVQYF.

The chain links TRBV30 to TRBJ1-4; no firm D call. The CDR3 consists of 11 residues. Trimming removed 0 bases at V and 10 bases at J, with 6 bases between. The germline CDR1 and CDR2 sequences are GTSNPN and SVGIG (reference sequence). The CDR3 reads CAWSVSGKLFF. The CDR3 DNA is TGTGCCTGGAGTGTATCCGGAAAACTGTTTTTT.

V is TRBV11-2 and J is TRBJ1-2, with 7 positions matching TRBD1. V was pared by 5 bases and J by 0 bases, with 15 bases of the junction left unmatched. The CDR3 contains 18 residues. The germline gives CDR1 SGHAT, CDR2 FQNNGV. CDR3 nucleotides: TGTGCCAGCAGCCCCCGACAGGGCTCCTATACCCCTAACTATGGCTACACCTTC. Encoded protein: CASSPRQGSYTPNYGYTF. The full variable domain, completed using reference TRBV11-2 and TRBJ1-2, is EAGVAQSPRYKIIEKRQSVAFWCNPISGHATLYWYQQILGQGPKLLIQFQNNGVVDDSQLPKDRFSAERLKGVDSTLKIQPAKLEDSAVYLCASSPRQGSYTPNYGYTFGSGTRLTVV.

This chain uses TRBV7-6 with TRBJ2-5; TRBD1 aligns across 10 bases. Per the germline V gene, CDR1 is SGHVS and CDR2 is FNYEAQ. Trimming removed 3 bases from V and 8 bases from J; junction bases left unmatched: 9. The CDR3 length is 15 residues. The DNA of the CDR3 is TGTGCCAGCAGCTTGGGGGGGACAGGGGCCTTCACCCAGTACTTC. Its protein product is CASSLGGTGAFTQYF.

J is TRBJ1-2 and V is TRBV11-2; 7 positions match TRBD1. Trimming removed 5 bases from V and 4 bases from J; junction bases left unmatched: 22. CDR3 length: 19 amino acids. CDR1 and CDR2 (germline): SGHAT, FQNNGV. CDR3 loop: CASSHLGRQGGNGGYGYTF. The CDR3 region has the DNA TGTGCCAGCAGCCACCTTGGGCGACAGGGTGGCAATGGAGGCTATGGCTACACCTTC.

The DNA of the CDR3 is TGTGCCTGGAGCGGGTGGAAAGAAGCTTTCTTT. The encoded protein is CAWSGWKEAFF. The chain recombines TRBV30 with TRBJ1-1; D uncertain. Trimming pared 3 bases from V and 8 bases from J, leaving 10 bases between. Germline V gene lookup returns CDR1 GTSNPN and CDR2 SVGIG (reference sequence). This CDR3 is built from 11 residues.

The chain employs TRBV6-1 and TRBJ2-1; D is ambiguous. The germline V gene encodes CDR1 MNHNS and CDR2 SASEGT. The CDR3 is made up of 12 amino acids. V was pared by 3 bases and J by 6 bases, with 6 bases between. The CDR3 protein is CASSDTVNEQFF. Written as DNA, the CDR3 is TGTGCCAGCAGTGATACAGTCAATGAGCAGTTCTTC.

The rearrangement uses TRBV25-1 and TRBJ2-3; tentative D call: TRBD2 (5 bases). Germline V gene data show CDR1 as MGHDK and CDR2 as SYGVNS. V shed 3 bases and J shed 5 bases, with 15 bases lying between them. This CDR3 has 15 residues. CDR3 sequence: CASSDGIYAGDTQYF. The CDR3 DNA follows: TGTGCCAGCAGTGACGGTATTTACGCGGGAGATACGCAGTATTTT. Combining the CDR3 with reference TRBV25-1 and TRBJ2-3 gives the whole variable domain EADIYQTPRYLVIGTGKKITLECSQTMGHDKMYWYQQDPGMELHLIHYSYGVNSTEKGDLSSESTVSRIRTEHFPLTLESARPSHTSQYLCASSDGIYAGDTQYFGPGTRLTVL.

J is TRBJ2-3 and V is TRBV28, with 15 bases matching TRBD2. Per the germline V gene, CDR1 is MDHEN and CDR2 is SYDVKM. V trimming: 4 bases; J trimming: 10 bases; junction bases outside the gene matches: 12. CDR3 size: 17 residues. CDR3 amino acids: CASSWTGLAGGQVPQYF. In DNA form, the CDR3 reads TGTGCCAGCAGTTGGACGGGACTAGCGGGAGGCCAAGTGCCGCAGTATTTT.

This clone was seen a few times. The chain recombines TRBV19 with TRBJ1-3, with D possibly being TRBD1 (6 bases). The V gene's germline CDR1 is LNHDA and CDR2 SQIVND (reference sequence). This CDR3 contains 14 residues. Deletions cut 5 bases from V and 2 bases from J, with 10 bases between. The CDR3 spells CASSLRTAGNTIYF. DNA of the CDR3: TGTGCCAGTAGTCTGAGGACAGCTGGAAACACCATATATTTT.

Here the CDR3 DNA reads TGTGCCAGTAGTACGACCCTGAGGGTCGAGACGCAGTATTTT. Residues: CASSTTLRVETQYF. The chain links TRBV19 to TRBJ2-3, with D perhaps matching TRBD2 (5 bases). This CDR3 has 14 residues. The V gene's germline CDR1 is LNHDA and CDR2 SQIVND (reference sequence). V lost 4 bases to trimming and J lost 9 bases, with 17 bases between them.

This sequence joins TRBV11-2 and TRBJ1-1; 9 bases are a match to TRBD1. CDR1 is SGHAT and CDR2 is FQNNGV in the germline V gene. Germline trimming cut 5 bases from V and 4 bases from J; bases unmatched to any gene: 2. CDR3 size: 13 residues. The CDR3 DNA reads TGTGCCAGCAGCCCGGACAGGGGCACTGAAGCTTTCTTT. Translation gives CASSPDRGTEAFF.